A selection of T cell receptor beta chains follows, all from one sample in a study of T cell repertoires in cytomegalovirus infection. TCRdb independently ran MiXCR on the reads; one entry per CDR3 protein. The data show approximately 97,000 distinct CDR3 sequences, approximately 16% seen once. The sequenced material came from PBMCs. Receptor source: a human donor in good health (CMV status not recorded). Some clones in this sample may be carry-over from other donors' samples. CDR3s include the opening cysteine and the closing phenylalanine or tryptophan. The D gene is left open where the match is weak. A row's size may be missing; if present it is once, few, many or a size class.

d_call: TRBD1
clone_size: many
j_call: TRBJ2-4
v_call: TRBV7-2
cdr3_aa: CASSFRTGGTNIQYF
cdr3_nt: TGTGCCAGCAGCTTTCGGACAGGGGGAACAAACATTCAGTACTTC

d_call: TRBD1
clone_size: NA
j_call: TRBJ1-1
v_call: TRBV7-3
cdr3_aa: CASSLGTGKNTEAFF
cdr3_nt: TGTGCCAGCAGCCTAGGGACAGGGAAGAACACTGAAGCTTTCTTT

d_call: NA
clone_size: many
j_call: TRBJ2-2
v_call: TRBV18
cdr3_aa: CASSPGTSNTGELFF
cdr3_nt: TGTGCCAGCTCACCCGGGACATCGAACACCGGGGAGCTGTTTTTT

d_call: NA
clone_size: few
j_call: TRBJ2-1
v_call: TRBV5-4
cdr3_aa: CASRRDNEQFF
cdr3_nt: TGTGCCAGCAGACGGGACAATGAGCAGTTCTTC

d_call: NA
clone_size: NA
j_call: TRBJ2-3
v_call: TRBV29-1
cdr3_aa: CSVNEGTDTQYF
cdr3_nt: TGCAGCGTTAATGAGGGCACAGATACGCAGTATTTT

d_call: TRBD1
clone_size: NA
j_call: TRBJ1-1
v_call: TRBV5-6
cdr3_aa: CASSRPGTGTIEAFF
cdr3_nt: TGTGCCAGCAGCCGACCCGGGACAGGGACTATTGAAGCTTTCTTT

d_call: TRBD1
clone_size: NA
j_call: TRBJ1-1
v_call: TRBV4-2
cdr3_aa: CASSPKDRGAEAFF
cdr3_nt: TGTGCCAGCAGCCCGAAGGACAGGGGCGCTGAAGCTTTCTTT

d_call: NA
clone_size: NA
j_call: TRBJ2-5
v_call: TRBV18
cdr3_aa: CASSPIPFTETQYF
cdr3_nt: TGTGCCAGCTCACCAATTCCCTTTACAGAGACCCAGTACTTC

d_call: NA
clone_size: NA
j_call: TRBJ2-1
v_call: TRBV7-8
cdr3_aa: CASGTVRYNEQFF
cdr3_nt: TGTGCCAGCGGCACCGTTAGATACAATGAGCAGTTCTTC

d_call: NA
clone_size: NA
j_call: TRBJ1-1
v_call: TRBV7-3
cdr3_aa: CASSLKAHTEAFF
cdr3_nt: TGTGCCAGCAGCTTAAAGGCCCACACTGAAGCTTTCTTT

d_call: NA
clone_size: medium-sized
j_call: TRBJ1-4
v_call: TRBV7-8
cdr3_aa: CASSPLLGRGNEKLFF
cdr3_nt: TGTGCCAGCAGCCCTCTGCTAGGTCGGGGTAATGAAAAACTGTTTTTT

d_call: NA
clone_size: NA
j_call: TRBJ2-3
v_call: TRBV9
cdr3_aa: CASSEAGRDTQYF
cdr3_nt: TGTGCCAGCAGTGAGGCGGGACGGGATACGCAGTATTTT

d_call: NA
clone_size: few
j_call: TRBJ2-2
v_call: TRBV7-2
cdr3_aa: CASVGRRRTGELFF
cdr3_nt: TGTGCCAGCGTCGGACGGCGGCGCACCGGGGAGCTGTTTTTT

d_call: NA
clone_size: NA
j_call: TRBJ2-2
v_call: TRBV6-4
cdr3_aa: CASTGRGARGTGELFF
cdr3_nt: TGTGCCAGCACGGGGAGGGGGGCGCGAGGCACCGGGGAGCTGTTTTTT

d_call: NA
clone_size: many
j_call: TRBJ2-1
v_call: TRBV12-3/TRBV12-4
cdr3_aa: CASSPRAYNEQFF
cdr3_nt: TGTGCCAGCAGCCCCCGCGCCTACAATGAGCAGTTCTTC

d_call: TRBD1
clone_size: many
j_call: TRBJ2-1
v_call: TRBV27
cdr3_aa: CASSLTGPFSYNEQFF
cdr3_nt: TGTGCCAGCAGTTTGACAGGGCCTTTCTCCTACAATGAGCAGTTCTTC

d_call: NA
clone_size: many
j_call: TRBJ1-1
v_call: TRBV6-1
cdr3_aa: CASLHPGAKEAFF
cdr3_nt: TGTGCCAGTCTACACCCGGGGGCCAAGGAAGCTTTCTTT

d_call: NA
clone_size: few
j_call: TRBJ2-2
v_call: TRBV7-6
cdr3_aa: CASSLGGPQGGELFF
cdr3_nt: TGTGCCAGCAGCTTAGGAGGGCCCCAAGGTGGGGAGCTGTTTTTT

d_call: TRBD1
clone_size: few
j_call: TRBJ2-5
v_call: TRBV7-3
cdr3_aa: CASSLMSGTGLQETQYF
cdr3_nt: TGTGCCAGCAGCTTAATGAGTGGGACAGGGCTTCAAGAGACCCAGTACTTC

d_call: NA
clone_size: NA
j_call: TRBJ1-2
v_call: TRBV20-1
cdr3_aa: CSARDLTGRNYGYTF
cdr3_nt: TGCAGTGCTAGAGATCTGACGGGGCGGAACTATGGCTACACCTTC

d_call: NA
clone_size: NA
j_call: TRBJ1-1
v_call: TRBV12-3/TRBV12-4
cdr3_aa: CASSLHRAFEAFF
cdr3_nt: TGTGCCAGCAGCCTGCACAGGGCTTTTGAAGCTTTCTTT

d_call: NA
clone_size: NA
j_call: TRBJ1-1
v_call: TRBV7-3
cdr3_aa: CASSLSGQGTEAFF
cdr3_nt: TGTGCCAGCAGCTTAAGTGGGCAGGGCACTGAAGCTTTCTTT

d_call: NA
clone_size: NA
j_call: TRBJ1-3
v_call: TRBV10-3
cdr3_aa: CATLKGDGGNTIYF
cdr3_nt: TGTGCCACCCTAAAAGGGGACGGTGGAAACACCATATATTTT

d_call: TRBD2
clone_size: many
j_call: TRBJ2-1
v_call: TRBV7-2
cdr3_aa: CASSLNRLAGGNEQFF
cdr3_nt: TGTGCCAGCAGCCTCAACCGACTAGCGGGAGGGAATGAGCAGTTCTTC

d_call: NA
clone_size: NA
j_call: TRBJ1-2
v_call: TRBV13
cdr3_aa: CASSLGNTGTNGYTF
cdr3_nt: TGTGCCAGCAGCTTAGGAAATACAGGGACGAATGGCTACACCTTC

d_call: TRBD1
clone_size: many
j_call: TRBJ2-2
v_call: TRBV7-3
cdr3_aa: CASRLQGLDTGELFF
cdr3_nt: TGTGCCAGCAGACTACAGGGGTTGGACACCGGGGAGCTGTTTTTT

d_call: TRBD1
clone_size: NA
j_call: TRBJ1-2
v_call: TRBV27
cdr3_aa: CASSSTGVGGYTF
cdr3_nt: TGTGCCAGCAGTTCGACAGGGGTTGGCGGCTACACCTTC

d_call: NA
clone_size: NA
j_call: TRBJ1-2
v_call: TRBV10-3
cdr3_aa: CAPKGGANYGYTF
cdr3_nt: TGTGCCCCGAAAGGAGGGGCCAATTATGGCTACACCTTC

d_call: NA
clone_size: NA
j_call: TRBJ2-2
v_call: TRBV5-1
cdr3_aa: CASSPRDGGTGELFF
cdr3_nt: TGCGCCAGCAGCCCCAGGGACGGGGGCACAGGGGAGCTGTTTTTT

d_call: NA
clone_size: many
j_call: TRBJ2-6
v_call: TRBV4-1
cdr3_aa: CASSQEAATLYSGANVLTF
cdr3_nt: TGCGCCAGCAGCCAAGAAGCGGCCACGCTCTACTCTGGGGCCAACGTCCTGACTTTC

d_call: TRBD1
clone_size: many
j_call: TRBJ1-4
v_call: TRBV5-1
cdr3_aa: CASSLEGARNEKLFF
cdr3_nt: TGCGCCAGCAGCTTGGAGGGGGCTCGGAACGAAAAACTGTTTTTT

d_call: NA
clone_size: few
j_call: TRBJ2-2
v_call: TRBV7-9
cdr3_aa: CASSLFQYLGGELFF
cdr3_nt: TGTGCCAGCAGCTTATTCCAGTATTTAGGCGGGGAGCTGTTTTTT

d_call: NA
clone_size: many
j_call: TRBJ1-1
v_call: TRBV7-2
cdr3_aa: CASSLAGVSTEAFF
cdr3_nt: TGTGCCAGCAGCTTAGCGGGGGTTTCCACTGAAGCTTTCTTT

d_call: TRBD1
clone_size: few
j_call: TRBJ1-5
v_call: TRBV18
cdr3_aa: CASSPDRANQPQHF
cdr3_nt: TGTGCCAGCTCACCGGACAGGGCAAATCAGCCCCAGCATTTT

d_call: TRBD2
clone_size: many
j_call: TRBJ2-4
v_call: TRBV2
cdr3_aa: CASRATSGGYGAKNIQYF
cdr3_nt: TGTGCCAGCAGGGCGACTAGCGGGGGGTATGGAGCCAAAAACATTCAGTACTTC

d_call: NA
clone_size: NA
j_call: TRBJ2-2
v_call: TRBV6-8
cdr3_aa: CASSYESGGELFF
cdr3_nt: TGTGCCAGCAGTTACGAAAGTGGCGGGGAGCTGTTTTTT

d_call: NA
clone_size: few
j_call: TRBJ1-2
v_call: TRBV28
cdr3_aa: CASGGAYGYTF
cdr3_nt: TGTGCCAGCGGGGGGGCCTATGGCTACACCTTC

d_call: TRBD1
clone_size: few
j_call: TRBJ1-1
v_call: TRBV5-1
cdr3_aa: CASSLGRGLMNTEAFF
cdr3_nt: TGCGCCAGCAGCTTGGGGAGGGGGCTAATGAACACTGAAGCTTTCTTT

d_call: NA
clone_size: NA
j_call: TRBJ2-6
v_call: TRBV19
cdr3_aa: CASKDSSFDSGANVLTF
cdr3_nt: TGTGCCAGTAAGGACTCTTCATTTGACTCTGGGGCCAACGTCCTGACTTTC

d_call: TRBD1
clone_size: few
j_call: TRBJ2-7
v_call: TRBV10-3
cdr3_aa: CAISDNKPGQYFSEQYF
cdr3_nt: TGTGCCATCAGTGACAACAAACCGGGACAGTATTTTTCCGAGCAGTACTTC

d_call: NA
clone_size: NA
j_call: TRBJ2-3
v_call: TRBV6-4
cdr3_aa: CASSEASGDTQYF
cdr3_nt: TGTGCCAGCAGTGAAGCTAGTGGGGATACGCAGTATTTT

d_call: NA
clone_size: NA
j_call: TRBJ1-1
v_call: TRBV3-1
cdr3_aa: CASSQETGFTEAFF
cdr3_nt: TGTGCCAGCAGCCAAGAAACGGGGTTCACTGAAGCTTTCTTT

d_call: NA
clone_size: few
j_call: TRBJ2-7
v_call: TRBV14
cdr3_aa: CASSQIGTRRHEQYF
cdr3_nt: TGTGCCAGCAGCCAAATTGGGACGCGGCGGCACGAGCAGTACTTC

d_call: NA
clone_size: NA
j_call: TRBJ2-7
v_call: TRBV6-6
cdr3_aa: CASSGTMISYEQYF
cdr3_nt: TGTGCCAGCAGTGGGACCATGATCTCCTACGAGCAGTACTTC

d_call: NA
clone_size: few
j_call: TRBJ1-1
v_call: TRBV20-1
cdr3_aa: CSVALSRMNTEAFF
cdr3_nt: TGCAGTGTCGCTCTCAGTAGGATGAACACTGAAGCTTTCTTT

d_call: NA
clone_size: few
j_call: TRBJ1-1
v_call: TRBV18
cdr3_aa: CASSPYRDPNTEAFF
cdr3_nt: TGTGCCAGCTCACCATACCGGGATCCGAACACTGAAGCTTTCTTT

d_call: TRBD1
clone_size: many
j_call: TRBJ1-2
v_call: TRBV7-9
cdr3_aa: CASSASGGAGYGYTF
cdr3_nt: TGTGCCAGCAGCGCCTCAGGGGGCGCGGGCTATGGCTACACCTTC

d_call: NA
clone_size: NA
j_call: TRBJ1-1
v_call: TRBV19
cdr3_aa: CASSAHTGITEAFF
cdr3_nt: TGTGCCAGTAGTGCGCATACAGGGATCACTGAAGCTTTCTTT

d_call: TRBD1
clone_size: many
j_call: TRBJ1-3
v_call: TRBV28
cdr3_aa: CASSLGGQGTRTIYF
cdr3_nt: TGTGCCAGCAGCCTAGGGGGACAGGGAACTCGCACCATATATTTT

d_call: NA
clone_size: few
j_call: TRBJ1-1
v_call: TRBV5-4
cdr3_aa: CASSLSGGTEAFF
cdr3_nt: TGTGCCAGCAGCTTGTCTGGGGGCACTGAAGCTTTCTTT

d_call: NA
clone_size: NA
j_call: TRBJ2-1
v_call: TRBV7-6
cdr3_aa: CASSLGRPSHNEQFF
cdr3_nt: TGTGCCAGCAGCTTAGGCAGGCCGTCTCACAATGAGCAGTTCTTC

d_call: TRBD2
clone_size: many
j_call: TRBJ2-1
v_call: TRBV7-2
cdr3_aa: CASSPRWGLEGSQFF
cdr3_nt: TGTGCCAGCAGCCCCCGGTGGGGACTAGAGGGTTCACAGTTCTTC